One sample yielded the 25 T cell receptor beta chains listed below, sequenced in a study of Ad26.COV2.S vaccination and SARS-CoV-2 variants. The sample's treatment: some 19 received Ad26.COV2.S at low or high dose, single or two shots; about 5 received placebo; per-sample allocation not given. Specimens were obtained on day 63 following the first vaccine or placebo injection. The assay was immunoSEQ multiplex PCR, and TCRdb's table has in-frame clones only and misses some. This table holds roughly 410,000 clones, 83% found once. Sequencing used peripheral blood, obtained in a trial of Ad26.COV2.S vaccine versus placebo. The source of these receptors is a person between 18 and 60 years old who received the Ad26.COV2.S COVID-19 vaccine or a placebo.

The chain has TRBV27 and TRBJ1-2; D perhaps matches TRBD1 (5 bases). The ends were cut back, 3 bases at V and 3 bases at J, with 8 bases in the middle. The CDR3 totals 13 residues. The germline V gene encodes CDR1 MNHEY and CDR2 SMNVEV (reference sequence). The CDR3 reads CASSLGVYYGYTF. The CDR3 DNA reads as TGTGCCAGCAGTTTGGGGGTGTACTATGGCTACACCTTC.

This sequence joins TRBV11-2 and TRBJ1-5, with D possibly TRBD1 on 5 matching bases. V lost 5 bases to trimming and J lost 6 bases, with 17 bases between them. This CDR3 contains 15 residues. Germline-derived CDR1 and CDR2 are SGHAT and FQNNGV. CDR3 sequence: CASSTRQQRGQPQHF. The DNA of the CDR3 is TGTGCCAGCAGCACCCGACAGCAGAGGGGTCAGCCCCAGCATTTT.

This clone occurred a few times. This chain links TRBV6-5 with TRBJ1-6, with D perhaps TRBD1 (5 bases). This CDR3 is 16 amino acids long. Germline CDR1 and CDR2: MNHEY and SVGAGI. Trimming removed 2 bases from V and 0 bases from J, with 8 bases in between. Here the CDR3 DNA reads TGTGCCAGCAGTTACCAGGGATCCTCCTATAATTCACCCCTCCACTTT. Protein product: CASSYQGSSYNSPLHF.

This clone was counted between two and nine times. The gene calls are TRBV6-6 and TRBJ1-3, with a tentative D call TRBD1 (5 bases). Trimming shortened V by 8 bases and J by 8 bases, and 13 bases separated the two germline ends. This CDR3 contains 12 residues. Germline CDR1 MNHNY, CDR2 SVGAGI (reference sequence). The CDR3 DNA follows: TGTGCCAGCGGGGACTGGGCGGACACCATATATTTT. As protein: CASGDWADTIYF.

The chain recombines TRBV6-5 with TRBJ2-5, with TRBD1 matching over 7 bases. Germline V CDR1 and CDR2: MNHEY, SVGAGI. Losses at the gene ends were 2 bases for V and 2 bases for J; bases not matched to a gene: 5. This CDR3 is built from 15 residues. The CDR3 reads CASSYRQGYQETQYF. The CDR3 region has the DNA TGTGCCAGCAGTTACAGACAGGGTTATCAAGAGACCCAGTACTTC.

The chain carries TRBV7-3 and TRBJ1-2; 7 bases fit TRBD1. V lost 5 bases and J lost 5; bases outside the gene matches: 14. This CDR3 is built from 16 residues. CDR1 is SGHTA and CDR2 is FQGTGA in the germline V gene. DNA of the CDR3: TGTGCCAGCAGCAGAAAAACAGGGGTTGGAATTTATGGCTACACCTTC. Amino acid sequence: CASSRKTGVGIYGYTF.

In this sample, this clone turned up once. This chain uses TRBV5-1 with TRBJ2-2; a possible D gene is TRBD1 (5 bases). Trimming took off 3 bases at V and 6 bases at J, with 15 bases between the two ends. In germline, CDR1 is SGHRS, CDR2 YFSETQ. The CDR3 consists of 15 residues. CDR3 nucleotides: TGCGCCAGCAGCTCGACAGCCCTCCCCTCCGGGGAGCTGTTTTTT. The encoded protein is CASSSTALPSGELFF.

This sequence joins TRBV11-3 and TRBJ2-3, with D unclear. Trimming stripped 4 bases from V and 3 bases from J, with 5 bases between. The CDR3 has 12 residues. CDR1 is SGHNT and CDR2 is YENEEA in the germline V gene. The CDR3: CASSSRTDTQYF. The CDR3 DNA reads TGTGCCAGCAGCTCCCGTACAGATACGCAGTATTTT.

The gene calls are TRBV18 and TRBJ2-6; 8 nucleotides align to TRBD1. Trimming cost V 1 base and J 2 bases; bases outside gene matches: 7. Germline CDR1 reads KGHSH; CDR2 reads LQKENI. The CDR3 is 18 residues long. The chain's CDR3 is CASSPLGQGPPGANVLTF. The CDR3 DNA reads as TGTGCCAGCTCACCACTCGGACAGGGACCGCCTGGGGCCAACGTCCTGACTTTC.

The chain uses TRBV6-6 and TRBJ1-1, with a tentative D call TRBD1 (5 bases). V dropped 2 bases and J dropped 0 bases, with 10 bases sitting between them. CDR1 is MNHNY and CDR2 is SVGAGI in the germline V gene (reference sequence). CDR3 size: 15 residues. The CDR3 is CASSYGTGMNTEAFF. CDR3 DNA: TGTGCCAGCAGTTACGGGACGGGCATGAACACTGAAGCTTTCTTT.

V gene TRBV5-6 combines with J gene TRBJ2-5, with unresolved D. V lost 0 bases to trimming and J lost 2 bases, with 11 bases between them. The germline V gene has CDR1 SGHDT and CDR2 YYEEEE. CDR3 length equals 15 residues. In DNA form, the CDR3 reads TGTGCCAGCAGCTTGGGGCCAAGTCCTCAAGAGACCCAGTACTTC. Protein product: CASSLGPSPQETQYF.

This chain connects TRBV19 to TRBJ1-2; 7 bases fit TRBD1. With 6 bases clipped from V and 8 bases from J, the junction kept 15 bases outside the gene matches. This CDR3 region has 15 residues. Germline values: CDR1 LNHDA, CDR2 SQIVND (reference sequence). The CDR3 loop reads CASRQGRAGGSGYTF. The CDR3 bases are TGTGCCAGTAGACAAGGGCGGGCAGGGGGAAGCGGCTACACCTTC.

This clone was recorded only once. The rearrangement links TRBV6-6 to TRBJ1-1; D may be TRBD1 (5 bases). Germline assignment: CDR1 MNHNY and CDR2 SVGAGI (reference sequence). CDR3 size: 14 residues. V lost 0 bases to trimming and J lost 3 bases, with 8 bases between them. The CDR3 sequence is CASSYSMGDTEAFF. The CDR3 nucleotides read TGTGCCAGCAGTTACTCGATGGGGGACACTGAAGCTTTCTTT.

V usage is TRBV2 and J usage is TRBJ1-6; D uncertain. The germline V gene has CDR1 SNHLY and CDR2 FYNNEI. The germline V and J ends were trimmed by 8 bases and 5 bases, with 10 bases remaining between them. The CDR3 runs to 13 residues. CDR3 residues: CASAPANNSPLHF. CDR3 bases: TGTGCCAGCGCCCCGGCAAATAATTCACCCCTCCACTTT.

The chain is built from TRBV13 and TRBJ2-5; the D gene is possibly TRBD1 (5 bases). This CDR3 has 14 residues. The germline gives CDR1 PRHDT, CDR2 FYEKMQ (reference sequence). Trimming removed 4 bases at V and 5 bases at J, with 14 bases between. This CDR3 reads CASSSVRDGETQYF. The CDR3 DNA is TGTGCCAGCAGCTCGGTCAGGGATGGGGAGACCCAGTACTTC.

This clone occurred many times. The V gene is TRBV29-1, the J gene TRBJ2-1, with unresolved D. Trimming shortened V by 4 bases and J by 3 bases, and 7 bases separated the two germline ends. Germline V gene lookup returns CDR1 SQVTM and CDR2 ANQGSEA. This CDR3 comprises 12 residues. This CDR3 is CSVVAGYNEQFF. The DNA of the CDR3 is TGCAGCGTTGTGGCCGGCTACAATGAGCAGTTCTTC.

The DNA of the CDR3 is TGTGCCAGCAGCCTTCTAGGAGGGGAGACCCAGTACTTC. Residues: CASSLLGGETQYF. The chain couples TRBV3-1 (or the pseudogene TRBV3-2) to TRBJ2-5; tentatively, D is TRBD2 (6 bases). The V end lost 4 bases, the J end lost 5 bases, and 11 bases lay between the germline ends. This CDR3 has 13 residues. Germline CDR1 LGHDT, CDR2 YNNKEL (reference sequence).

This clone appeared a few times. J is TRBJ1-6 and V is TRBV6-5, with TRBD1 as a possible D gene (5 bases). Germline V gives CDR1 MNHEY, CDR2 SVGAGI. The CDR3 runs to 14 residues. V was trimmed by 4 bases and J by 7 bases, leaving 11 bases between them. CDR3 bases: TGTGCCAGCAGTTGGGGGAGAAAGAATTCACCCCTCCACTTT. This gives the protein CASSWGRKNSPLHF.

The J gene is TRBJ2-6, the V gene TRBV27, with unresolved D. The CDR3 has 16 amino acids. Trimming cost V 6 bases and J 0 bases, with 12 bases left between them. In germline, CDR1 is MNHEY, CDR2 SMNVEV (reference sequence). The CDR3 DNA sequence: TGTGCCAGCAGGCCCTCGGGTAGCTCTGGGGCCAACGTCCTGACTTTC. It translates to CASRPSGSSGANVLTF.

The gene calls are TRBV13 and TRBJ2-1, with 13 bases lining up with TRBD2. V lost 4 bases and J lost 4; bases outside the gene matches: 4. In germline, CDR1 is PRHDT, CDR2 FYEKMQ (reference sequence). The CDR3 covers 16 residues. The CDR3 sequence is CASSSLLAGGYNEQFF. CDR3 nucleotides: TGTGCCAGCAGCTCCCTACTAGCGGGGGGGTACAATGAGCAGTTCTTC.

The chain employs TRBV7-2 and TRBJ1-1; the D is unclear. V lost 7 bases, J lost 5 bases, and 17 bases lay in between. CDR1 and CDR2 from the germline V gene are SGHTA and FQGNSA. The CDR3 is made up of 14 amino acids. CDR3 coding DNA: TGTGCCAGCATCCCCGGAGGGCTGGGGACTGAAGCTTTCTTT. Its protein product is CASIPGGLGTEAFF.

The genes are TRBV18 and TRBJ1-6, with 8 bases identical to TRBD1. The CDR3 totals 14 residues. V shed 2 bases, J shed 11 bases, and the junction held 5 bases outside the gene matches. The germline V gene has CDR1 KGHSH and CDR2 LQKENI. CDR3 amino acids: CASSPRTGSTPLHF. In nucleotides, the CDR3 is TGTGCCAGCTCACCAAGGACAGGGTCGACACCCCTCCACTTT.

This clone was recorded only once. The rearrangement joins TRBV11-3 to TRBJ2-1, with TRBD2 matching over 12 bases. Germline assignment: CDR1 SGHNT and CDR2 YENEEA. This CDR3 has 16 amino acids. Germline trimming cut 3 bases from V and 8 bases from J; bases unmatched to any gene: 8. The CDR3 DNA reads TGTGCCAGCAGCTTCCAACGACTAGCGGGAGAGGATGAGCAGTTCTTC. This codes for CASSFQRLAGEDEQFF.

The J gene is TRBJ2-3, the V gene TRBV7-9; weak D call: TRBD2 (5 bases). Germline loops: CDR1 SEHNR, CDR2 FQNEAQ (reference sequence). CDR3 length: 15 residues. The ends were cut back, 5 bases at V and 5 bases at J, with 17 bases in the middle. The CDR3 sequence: CASSPPWTEVDTQYF. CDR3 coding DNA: TGTGCCAGCAGCCCGCCTTGGACGGAGGTAGATACGCAGTATTTT.

CDR3 sequence reads: CASSPHPGYGYTF. The CDR3 DNA reads as TGTGCCAGCAGCCCTCACCCCGGCTATGGCTACACCTTC. J is TRBJ1-2 and V is TRBV3-1 (or the pseudogene TRBV3-2); D is unclear. The CDR3 runs to 13 residues. Looked up from germline, CDR1 is LGHDT and CDR2 is YNNKEL (reference sequence). V was clipped by 4 bases and J by 4 bases, with 10 bases between them.